This T cell receptor beta chain was sequenced in a study of metastatic and nonmetastatic thyroid tumors (dated by TCRdb to 2020 to 2022). Background on the whole study: Repertoires from peripheral blood and from tumor or nodule tissue samples of malignant and benign thyroid patients were compared. Points the paper makes about the study in general: TCR beta diversity was reported as significantly higher in malignant tumors than in benign nodules, in both blood and tumor samples.

Library preparation was by PCR. TCRdb records Illumina HiSeq 4000 as the sequencer. The TCR beta-chain CDR3 region of each patient was profiled by high-throughput sequencing. Regarding the original processing steps: A classifier to discriminate distant-metastatic papillary thyroid cancer patients was built from CDR3 differences across clinicopathological groups. To measure repertoire diversity the researchers used the Shannon index, while the Morisita-Horn index served to gauge how similar the tumor and blood repertoires were. The raw public reads went through TCRdb reprocessing: fastp at Q25, MiXCR clone calling, in-frame beta chains kept. The V and J calls follow TCRdb's processing rather than the paper's. The sample profile shows tens of thousands of clones; under 15% of them were found once. The ten largest clones add up to around 10% of the sample. None of the patients had been given any treatment before thyroid surgery. Using T-cell receptor beta sequencing, the study looked back at clinical samples from patients collected from about 2011 to 2019.

From cysteine to phenylalanine, the CDR3 is 15 amino acids long. Only CDR3 DNA is held: 45 bases, read in frame from base 1. For CDR1 and CDR2, the germline V gene (reference sequence) lists LNHDA and SQIVND. Cut back by 5 bases and 2 bases, the V and J ends lie 16 bases apart. This clone was detected many times. This receptor's antigen is unknown. Nothing much larger sits one base from this clone, and base qualities are not available. The TCR sequence derives from a female donor with papillary thyroid cancer or a benign thyroid nodule (not recorded which). Some clones in this sample may be carry-over from other donors' samples. Recombination connected TRBV19 to TRBJ2-7; the D segment cannot be called with confidence. Sequenced input: tumor tissue. This receptor has the CDR3 CASSVKPETAYEQYF. At the DNA level, the sequence is TGTGCCAGTAGTGTAAAACCGGAAACAGCCTACGAGCAGTACTTC.